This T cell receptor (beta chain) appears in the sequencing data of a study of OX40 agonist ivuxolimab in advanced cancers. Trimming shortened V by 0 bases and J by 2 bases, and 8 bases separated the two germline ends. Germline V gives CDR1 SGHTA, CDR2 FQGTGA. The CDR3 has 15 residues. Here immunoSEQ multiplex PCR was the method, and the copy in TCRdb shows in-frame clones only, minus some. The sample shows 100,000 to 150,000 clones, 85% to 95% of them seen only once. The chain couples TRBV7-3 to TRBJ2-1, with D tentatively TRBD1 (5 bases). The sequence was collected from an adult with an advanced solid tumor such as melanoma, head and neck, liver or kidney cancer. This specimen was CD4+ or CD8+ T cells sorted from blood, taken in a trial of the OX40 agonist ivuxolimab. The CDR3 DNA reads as TGTGCCAGCAGCTTAACCCCAGGGACCTACAATGAGCAGTTCTTC. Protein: CASSLTPGTYNEQFF.